The 22 T cell receptor beta chains listed next were all sequenced from one sample in a study of control samples from healthy donors and cancer patients. The table came from immunoSEQ multiplex PCR; TCRdb's copy has only in-frame clones and leaves some out. This table has about 50,000 clones, over 85% appearing once. The sequencing input was PBMCs. Source of these receptors: a woman in her forties or fifties with head and neck cancer.

V usage is TRBV7-9 and J usage is TRBJ2-5; the D gene is possibly TRBD1 (6 bases). From germline, CDR1 is SEHNR and CDR2 FQNEAQ (reference sequence). V was clipped by 6 bases and J by 0 bases, with 14 bases between them. This CDR3 region has 15 residues. DNA for the CDR3: TGTGCCAGCAGTTGGACAGAATTGCACCAAGAGACCCAGTACTTC. This sequence encodes CASSWTELHQETQYF.

The chain employs TRBV30 and TRBJ1-1, with D unresolved. The V gene lost 2 bases and the J gene lost 6 bases, with 19 bases spanning the gap. The CDR3 has 15 residues. The germline V gene has CDR1 GTSNPN and CDR2 SVGIG (reference sequence). The CDR3 region has the DNA TGTGCCTGGAGTAGGCCGGATGCGGGAAGAGCTGAAGCTTTCTTT. This gives the protein CAWSRPDAGRAEAFF.

This sequence joins TRBV19 and TRBJ1-2; D perhaps matches TRBD1 (6 bases). The germline V gene encodes CDR1 LNHDA and CDR2 SQIVND (reference sequence). Trimming took 5 bases from V and 8 from J, leaving 18 bases between them. The length of the CDR3 is 14 residues. CDR3 sequence: CASSSPGGAGGYTF. Written as DNA, the CDR3 is TGTGCCAGTAGTTCCCCGGGGGGGGCAGGAGGCTACACCTTC. Variable domain in full (rest from reference TRBV19 and TRBJ1-2): DGGITQSPKYLFRKEGQNVTLSCEQNLNHDAMYWYRQDPGQGLRLIYYSQIVNDFQKGDIAEGYSVSREKKESFPLTVTSAQKNPTAFYLCASSSPGGAGGYTFGSGTRLTVV.

The chain has TRBV24-1 and TRBJ1-1, with D hard to call. The ends were cut back, 5 bases at V and 1 base at J, with 4 bases in the middle. This CDR3 is 12 amino acids long. CDR1 KGHDR and CDR2 SFDVKD come from the germline V gene. CDR3: CATSAANTEAFF. As DNA, the CDR3 is TGTGCCACCAGTGCAGCGAACACTGAAGCTTTCTTT.

The chain combines TRBV9 with TRBJ1-3, with TRBD1 as a possible D gene (6 bases). Looked up from germline, CDR1 is SGDLS and CDR2 is YYNGEE. The CDR3 has 16 residues. The V and J ends lost 3 bases and 4 bases respectively, with 17 bases between them. CDR3: CASSDPRGWEGNTIYF. In DNA form, the CDR3 reads TGTGCCAGCAGCGACCCGAGGGGGTGGGAAGGAAACACCATATATTTT.

J is TRBJ2-7 and V is TRBV7-2; 8 bases agree with TRBD2. With V trimmed by 0 bases and J by 8 bases, 9 bases remained unmatched. The CDR3 has 15 amino acids. CDR1 is SGHTA, CDR2 FQGNSA, per germline. Here the CDR3 reads CASSLAGLAGDKQYF. The CDR3 nucleotides read TGTGCCAGCAGCTTAGCCGGGCTAGCGGGTGATAAGCAGTACTTC. The full variable domain, its missing parts supplied by reference TRBV7-2 and TRBJ2-7, is GAGVSQSPSNKVTEKGKDVELRCDPISGHTALYWYRQSLGQGLEFLIYFQGNSAPDKSGLPSDRFSAERTGGSVSTLTIQRTQQEDSAVYLCASSLAGLAGDKQYFGPGTRLTVT.

The V call is TRBV5-1, the J call TRBJ2-3; TRBD2 matches at 10 bases. Trimming at V came to 0 bases and at J to 3 bases, leaving 7 bases not matched to a gene. The CDR3 totals 17 residues. Germline CDR1 reads SGHRS; CDR2 reads YFSETQ. The CDR3 DNA reads TGCGCCAGCAGCTTGGCGTCTAGCGGGAGAGGGACAGATACGCAGTATTTT. It specifies CASSLASSGRGTDTQYF.

This chain uses TRBV5-1 with TRBJ1-1; 7 nucleotides align to TRBD1. Trimming took 4 bases from V and 4 from J; bases not matched to a gene: 7. Germline CDR1 reads SGHRS; CDR2 reads YFSETQ. This CDR3 region has 14 residues. CDR3 nucleotide sequence: TGCGCCAGCAGCCAGACCGCAGGGGGCACTGAAGCTTTCTTT. Encoded protein: CASSQTAGGTEAFF.

The V call is TRBV15, the J call TRBJ1-1; D might be TRBD1 (5 bases). Germline CDR1 LNHNV, CDR2 YYDKDF (reference sequence). CDR3 length: 14 residues. The germline V and J ends were trimmed by 1 base and 8 bases, with 14 bases remaining between them. The CDR3 DNA sequence: TGTGCCACCAGCAGAGGGGGGAAGGTCACGGAAGCTTTCTTT. Amino acids: CATSRGGKVTEAFF.

The rearrangement uses TRBV5-1 and TRBJ1-2; the match to TRBD1 covers 7 bases. J was trimmed by 6 bases and V by 1 base; bases with no gene match: 6. Germline V lookup: CDR1 SGHRS, CDR2 YFSETQ. This CDR3 spans 14 amino acids. The CDR3 sequence: CASSLKGQLDGYTF. CDR3 in DNA: TGCGCCAGCAGCTTGAAGGGACAGCTAGATGGCTACACCTTC.

This chain links TRBV9 with TRBJ2-1; weak D call: TRBD2 (6 bases). V was clipped by 3 bases and J by 10 bases, with 14 bases between them. Germline loops: CDR1 SGDLS, CDR2 YYNGEE. The CDR3 runs to 13 residues. The CDR3 is CASSAPLAEEQFF. The CDR3 DNA follows: TGTGCCAGCAGCGCCCCCTTAGCGGAAGAGCAGTTCTTC.

This chain links TRBV19 with TRBJ2-1; the D gene is possibly TRBD2 (5 bases). Trimming removed 6 bases at V and 6 bases at J, with 12 bases between. The CDR3 covers 13 residues. Looked up from germline, CDR1 is LNHDA and CDR2 is SQIVND (reference sequence). This chain's CDR3 is CASSPLVPNEQFF. The CDR3 bases are TGTGCCAGTAGCCCACTAGTGCCCAATGAGCAGTTCTTC.

The chain combines TRBV4-2 with TRBJ2-7; D possibly corresponds to TRBD1 (6 bases). The germline V gene has CDR1 LGHNA and CDR2 YNFKEQ. V lost 5 bases and J 6 bases, leaving 14 bases between the germline ends. The CDR3 covers 13 residues. The chain's CDR3 is CASSSLGAGEQYF. CDR3 DNA sequence: TGTGCCAGCAGCTCCTTGGGGGCGGGCGAGCAGTACTTC.

This sequence joins TRBV7-2 and TRBJ1-3; no firm D call. Trimming stripped 1 base from V and 0 bases from J, with 7 bases between. This CDR3 comprises 15 residues. Germline V gives CDR1 SGHTA, CDR2 FQGNSA. The CDR3 DNA sequence: TGTGCCAGCAGCTTAGGTTCACCCTCTGGAAACACCATATATTTT. This gives the protein CASSLGSPSGNTIYF.

CDR3 in DNA: TGTGCCAGCTGTTCCCAGGACCTTAGCAATCAGCCCCAGCATTTT. This gives the protein CASCSQDLSNQPQHF. The rearrangement links TRBV2 to TRBJ1-5; no clear D gene. There are 15 residues in the CDR3. Trimming cost V 8 bases and J 0 bases, with 14 bases left between them. Looked up from germline, CDR1 is SNHLY and CDR2 is FYNNEI. The variable domain in full, with the rest retrieved from reference TRBV2 and TRBJ1-5, is EPEVTQTPSHQVTQMGQEVILRCVPISNHLYFYWYRQILGQKVEFLVSFYNNEISEKSEIFDDQFSVERPDGSNFTLKIRSTKLEDSAMYFCASCSQDLSNQPQHFGDGTRLSIL.

Worth noting for this clone: Distinct nucleotide sequences in the sample also encode this CDR3. The V gene is TRBV5-1, the J gene TRBJ1-2; 10 bases fit TRBD1. The V gene end was trimmed by 3 bases and the J gene end by 2 bases; junction bases not matched to a gene: 1. In germline, CDR1 is SGHRS, CDR2 YFSETQ. The CDR3 is 14 residues long. CDR3 DNA: TGCGCCAGCAGCTCGGGACAGGGGAACTATGGCTACACCTTC. It translates to CASSSGQGNYGYTF. Together with reference TRBV5-1 and TRBJ1-2, the CDR3 gives the full variable domain: KAGVTQTPRYLIKTRGQQVTLSCSPISGHRSVSWYQQTPGQGLQFLFEYFSETQRNKGNFPGRFSGRQFSNSRSEMNVSTLELGDSALYLCASSSGQGNYGYTFGSGTRLTVV.

The chain couples TRBV21-1 to TRBJ1-4; the DNA was not compared with TRBD1, the D call given in the table. TRBV21-1 is deemed a pseudogene. This CDR3 has 16 residues. CDR3 nucleotides: TGTGCCAGCAGCACTTCTAACAGAGCAACTAATGAAAAACTGTTTTTT. Protein product: CASSTSNRATNEKLFF.

The CDR3 is CATSGGQSQHF. CDR3 coding DNA: TGTGCCACCTCCGGGGGACAGAGTCAGCATTTT. The chain combines TRBV24-1 with TRBJ1-5; 7 nucleotides match TRBD1. CDR1 and CDR2 from the germline V gene are KGHDR and SFDVKD. The V segment lost 9 bases and the J segment 13 bases; nucleotides outside the gene matches: 8. This CDR3 comprises 11 residues.

This chain links TRBV27 with TRBJ1-1, with TRBD1 identical over 10 bases. CDR1 is MNHEY, CDR2 SMNVEV, per germline (reference sequence). The V gene end was trimmed by 0 bases and the J gene end by 6 bases; junction bases not matched to a gene: 1. This CDR3 comprises 14 residues. CDR3 protein: CASSLSGQGSEAFF. CDR3 DNA sequence: TGTGCCAGCAGTTTATCGGGACAGGGGTCTGAAGCTTTCTTT.

CDR3 loop: CAWRPEDFHGYTF. The CDR3, as DNA: TGTGCCTGGCGTCCTGAGGATTTTCATGGCTACACCTTC. The chain links TRBV30 to TRBJ1-2; no firm D call. In germline, CDR1 is GTSNPN, CDR2 SVGIG (reference sequence). V was shortened by 5 bases and J by 6 bases, with 16 bases between the two germline ends. This CDR3 has 13 amino acids.

This chain links TRBV5-1 with TRBJ1-5; 7 bases agree with TRBD1. Germline lookup yields CDR1 SGHRS and CDR2 YFSETQ. This CDR3 is built from 15 residues. V was pared by 5 bases and J by 2 bases, with 7 bases of the junction left unmatched. For the CDR3, the DNA is TGCGCCAGCAGGCTGACCACAGGGGGCAATCAGCCCCAGCATTTT. It is translated as CASRLTTGGNQPQHF.

This clone was observed a few times. The V gene is TRBV25-1, the J gene TRBJ1-5; 9 bases are shared with TRBD1. The CDR3 totals 17 residues. The germline V gene encodes CDR1 MGHDK and CDR2 SYGVNS. V lost 4 bases to trimming and J lost 2 bases; unmatched junction nucleotides: 9. The CDR3: CASSGGQGIGGNQPQHF. Written as DNA, the CDR3 is TGTGCCAGCAGTGGTGGACAGGGGATCGGGGGCAATCAGCCCCAGCATTTT. The full variable domain, rest sourced from reference TRBV25-1 and TRBJ1-5, is EADIYQTPRYLVIGTGKKITLECSQTMGHDKMYWYQQDPGMELHLIHYSYGVNSTEKGDLSSESTVSRIRTEHFPLTLESARPSHTSQYLCASSGGQGIGGNQPQHFGDGTRLSIL.